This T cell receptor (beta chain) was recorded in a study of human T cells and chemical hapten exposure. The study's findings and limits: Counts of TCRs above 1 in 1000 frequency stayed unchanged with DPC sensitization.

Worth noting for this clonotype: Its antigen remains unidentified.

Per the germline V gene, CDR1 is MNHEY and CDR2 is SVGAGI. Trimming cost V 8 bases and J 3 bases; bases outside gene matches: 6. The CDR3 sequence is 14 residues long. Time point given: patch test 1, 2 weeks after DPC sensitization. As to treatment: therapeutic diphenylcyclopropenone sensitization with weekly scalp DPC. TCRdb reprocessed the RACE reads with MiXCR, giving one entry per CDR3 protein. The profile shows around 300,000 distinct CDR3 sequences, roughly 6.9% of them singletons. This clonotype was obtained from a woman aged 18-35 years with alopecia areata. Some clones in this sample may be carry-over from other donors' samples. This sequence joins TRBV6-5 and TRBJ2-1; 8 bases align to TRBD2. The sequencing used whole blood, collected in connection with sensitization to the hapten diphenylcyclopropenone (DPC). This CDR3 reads CASFGGGFYNEQFF. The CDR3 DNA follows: TGTGCCAGCTTCGGCGGGGGGTTCTACAATGAGCAGTTCTTC.